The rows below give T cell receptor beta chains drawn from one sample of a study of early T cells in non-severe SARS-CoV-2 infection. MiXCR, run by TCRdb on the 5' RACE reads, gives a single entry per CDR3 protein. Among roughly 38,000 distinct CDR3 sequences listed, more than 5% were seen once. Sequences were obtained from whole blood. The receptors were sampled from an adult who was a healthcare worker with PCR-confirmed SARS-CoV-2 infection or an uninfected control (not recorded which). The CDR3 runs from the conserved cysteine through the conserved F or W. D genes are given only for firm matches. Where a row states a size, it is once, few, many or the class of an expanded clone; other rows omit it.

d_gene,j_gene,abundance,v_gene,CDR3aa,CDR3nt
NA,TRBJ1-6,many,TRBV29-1,CSVGTGTNSPLHF,TGCAGCGTTGGGACTGGGACAAATTCACCCCTCCACTTT
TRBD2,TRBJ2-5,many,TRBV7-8,CASSLVRGTLAGGQETQYF,TGTGCCAGCAGCTTAGTACGAGGCACCCTAGCGGGAGGCCAAGAGACCCAGTACTTC
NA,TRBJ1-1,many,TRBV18,CASSSTGLTEAFF,TGTGCCAGCTCATCAACAGGGCTCACTGAAGCTTTCTTT
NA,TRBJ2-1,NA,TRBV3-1,CASSQGIAALNEQFF,TGTGCCAGCAGCCAAGGAATAGCCGCATTGAATGAGCAGTTCTTC
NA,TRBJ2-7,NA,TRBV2,CASSQDLYEQYF,TGTGCCAGCTCACAGGATCTCTACGAGCAGTACTTC
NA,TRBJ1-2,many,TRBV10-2,CASRWTANYGYTF,TGCGCCAGCAGATGGACAGCTAACTATGGCTACACCTTC
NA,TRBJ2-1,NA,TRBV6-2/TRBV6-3,CASSPGGGGHNEQFF,TGTGCCAGCAGTCCCGGGGGCGGGGGCCACAATGAGCAGTTCTTC
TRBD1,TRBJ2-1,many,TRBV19,CASSITGQVYNEQFF,TGTGCCAGTAGTATAACGGGACAGGTCTACAATGAGCAGTTCTTC
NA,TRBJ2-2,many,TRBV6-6,CASSWKDLELFF,TGTGCCAGCAGTTGGAAGGACCTGGAGCTGTTTTTT
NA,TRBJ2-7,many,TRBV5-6,CASSWEGSEQYF,TGTGCCAGCAGCTGGGAAGGGTCCGAGCAGTACTTC